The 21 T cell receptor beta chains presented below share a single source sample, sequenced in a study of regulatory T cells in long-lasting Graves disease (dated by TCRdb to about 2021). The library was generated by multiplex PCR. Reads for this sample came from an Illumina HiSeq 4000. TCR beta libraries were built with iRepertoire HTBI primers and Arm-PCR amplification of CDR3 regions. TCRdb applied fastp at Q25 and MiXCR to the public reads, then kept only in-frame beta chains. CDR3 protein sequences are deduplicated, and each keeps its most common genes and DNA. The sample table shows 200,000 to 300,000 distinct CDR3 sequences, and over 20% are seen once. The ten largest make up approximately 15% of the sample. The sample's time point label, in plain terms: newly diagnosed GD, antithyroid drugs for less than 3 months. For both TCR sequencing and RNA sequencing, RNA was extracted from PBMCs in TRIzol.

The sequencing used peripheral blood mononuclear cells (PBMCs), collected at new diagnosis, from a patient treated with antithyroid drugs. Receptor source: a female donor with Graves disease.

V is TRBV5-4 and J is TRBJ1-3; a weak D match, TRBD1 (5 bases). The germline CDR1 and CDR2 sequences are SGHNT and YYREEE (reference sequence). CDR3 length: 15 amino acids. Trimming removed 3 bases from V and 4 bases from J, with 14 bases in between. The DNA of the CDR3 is TGTGCCAGCAGCTCGACCGGGACGGGCGGAAACACCATATATTTT. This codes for CASSSTGTGGNTIYF. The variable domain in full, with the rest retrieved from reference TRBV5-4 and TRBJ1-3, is ETGVTQSPTHLIKTRGQQVTLRCSSQSGHNTVSWYQQALGQGPQFIFQYYREEENGRGNFPPRFSGLQFPNYSSELNVNALELDDSALYLCASSSTGTGGNTIYFGEGSWLTVV.

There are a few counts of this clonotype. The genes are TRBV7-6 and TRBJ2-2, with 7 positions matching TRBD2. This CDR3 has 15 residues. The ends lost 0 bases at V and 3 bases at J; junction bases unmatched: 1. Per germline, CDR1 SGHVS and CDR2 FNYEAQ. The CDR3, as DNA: TGTGCCAGCAGCTTAGCGGGAGGGTACACCGGGGAGCTGTTTTTT. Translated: CASSLAGGYTGELFF.

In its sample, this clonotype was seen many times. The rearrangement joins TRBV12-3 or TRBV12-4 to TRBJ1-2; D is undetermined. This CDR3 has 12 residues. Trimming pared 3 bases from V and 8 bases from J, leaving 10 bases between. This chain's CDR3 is CASSFFARGYTF. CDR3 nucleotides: TGTGCCAGCAGTTTTTTCGCTCGCGGCTACACCTTC.

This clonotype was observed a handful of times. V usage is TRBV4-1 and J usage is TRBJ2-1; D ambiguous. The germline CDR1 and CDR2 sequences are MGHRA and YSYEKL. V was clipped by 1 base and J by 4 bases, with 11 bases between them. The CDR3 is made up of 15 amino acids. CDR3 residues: CASSQASRQYNEQFF. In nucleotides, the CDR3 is TGCGCCAGCAGCCAAGCTTCGCGGCAATACAATGAGCAGTTCTTC.

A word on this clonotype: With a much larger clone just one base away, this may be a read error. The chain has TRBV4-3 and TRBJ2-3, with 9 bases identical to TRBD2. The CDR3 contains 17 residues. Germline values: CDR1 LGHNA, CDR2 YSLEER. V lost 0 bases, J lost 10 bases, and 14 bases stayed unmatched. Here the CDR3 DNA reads TGCGCCAGCAGCCAAGAAGGGTTCGCTAGCGGGGCCGATGCGCAGTATTTT. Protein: CASSQEGFASGADAQYF.

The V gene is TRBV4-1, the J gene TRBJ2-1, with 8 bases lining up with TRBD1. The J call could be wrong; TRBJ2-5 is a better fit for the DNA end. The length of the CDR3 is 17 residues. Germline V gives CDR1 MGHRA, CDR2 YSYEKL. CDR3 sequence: CASSRSIMGTGQETQYF. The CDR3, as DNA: TGCGCCAGCAGCCGCTCCATTATGGGGACAGGACAAGAGACCCAGTACTTC.

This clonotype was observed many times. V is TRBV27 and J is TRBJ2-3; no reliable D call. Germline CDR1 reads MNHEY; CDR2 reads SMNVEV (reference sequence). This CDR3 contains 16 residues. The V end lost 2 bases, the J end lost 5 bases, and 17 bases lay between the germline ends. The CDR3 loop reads CASSLDPLGWLDTQYF. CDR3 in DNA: TGTGCCAGCAGTTTAGACCCTCTTGGCTGGTTAGATACGCAGTATTTT.

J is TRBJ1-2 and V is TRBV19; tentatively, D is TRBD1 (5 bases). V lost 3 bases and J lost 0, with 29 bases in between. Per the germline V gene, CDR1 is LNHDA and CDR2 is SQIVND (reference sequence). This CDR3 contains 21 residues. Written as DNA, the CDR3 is TGTGCCAGTAGTATTGGTATTTGGAAATTCCGGGACCGCGATTCTAACTATGGCTACACCTTC. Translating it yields CASSIGIWKFRDRDSNYGYTF.

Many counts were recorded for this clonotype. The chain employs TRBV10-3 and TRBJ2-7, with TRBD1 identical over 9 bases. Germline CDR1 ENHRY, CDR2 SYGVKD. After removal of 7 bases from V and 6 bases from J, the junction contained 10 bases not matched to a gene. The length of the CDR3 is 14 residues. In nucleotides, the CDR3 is TGTGCCATCAAGCCGGGACAGGGTTTAAGCGAGCAGTACTTC. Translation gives CAIKPGQGLSEQYF.

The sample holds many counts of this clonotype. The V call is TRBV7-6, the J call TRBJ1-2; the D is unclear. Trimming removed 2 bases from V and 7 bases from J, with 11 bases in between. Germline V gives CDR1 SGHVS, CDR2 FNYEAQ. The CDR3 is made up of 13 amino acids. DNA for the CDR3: TGTGCCAGCAGCTTATTCGGTGGGCTTGGCTACACCTTC. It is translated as CASSLFGGLGYTF.

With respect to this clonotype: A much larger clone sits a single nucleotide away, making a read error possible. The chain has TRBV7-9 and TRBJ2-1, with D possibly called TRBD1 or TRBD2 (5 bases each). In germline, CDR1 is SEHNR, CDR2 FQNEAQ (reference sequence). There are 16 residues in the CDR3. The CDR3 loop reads CVSSLGTKSSYNEQFF. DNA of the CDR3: TGTGTCAGCAGCTTAGGGACGAAGAGCTCCTACAATGAGCAGTTCTTC.

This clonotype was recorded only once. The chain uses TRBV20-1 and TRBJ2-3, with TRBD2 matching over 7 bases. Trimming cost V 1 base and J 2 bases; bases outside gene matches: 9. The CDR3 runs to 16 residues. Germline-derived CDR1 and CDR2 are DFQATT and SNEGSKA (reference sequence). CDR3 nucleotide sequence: TGCAGTGCTAGAGGGAGGGTAGCGGGCCCCACAGATACGCAGTATTTT. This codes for CSARGRVAGPTDTQYF.

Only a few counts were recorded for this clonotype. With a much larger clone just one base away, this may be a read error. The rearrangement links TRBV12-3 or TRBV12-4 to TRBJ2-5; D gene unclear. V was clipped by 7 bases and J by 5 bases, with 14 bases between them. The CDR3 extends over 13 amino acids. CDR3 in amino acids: CASNSSSVETQYF. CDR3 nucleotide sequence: TGTGCCAGCAATTCCTCCTCGGTCGAGACCCAGTACTTC.

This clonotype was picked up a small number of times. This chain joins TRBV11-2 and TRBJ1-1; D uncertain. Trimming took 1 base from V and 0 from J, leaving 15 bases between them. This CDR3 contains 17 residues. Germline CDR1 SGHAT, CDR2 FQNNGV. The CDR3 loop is CASSLVKGSYMNTEAFF. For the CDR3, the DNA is TGTGCCAGCAGCTTAGTGAAGGGATCGTACATGAACACTGAAGCTTTCTTT.

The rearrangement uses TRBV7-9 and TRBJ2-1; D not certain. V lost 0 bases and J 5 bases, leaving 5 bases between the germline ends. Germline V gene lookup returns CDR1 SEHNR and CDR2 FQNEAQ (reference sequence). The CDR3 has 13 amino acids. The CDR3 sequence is CASSLAVHNEQFF. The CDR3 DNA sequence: TGTGCCAGCAGCTTAGCGGTCCACAATGAGCAGTTCTTC.

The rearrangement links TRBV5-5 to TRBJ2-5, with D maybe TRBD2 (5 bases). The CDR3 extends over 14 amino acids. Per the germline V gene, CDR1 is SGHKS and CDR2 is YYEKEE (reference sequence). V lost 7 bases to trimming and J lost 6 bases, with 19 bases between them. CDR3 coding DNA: TGTGCCAGCGGCCTGGGTTCCGGGATTAAGACCCAGTACTTC. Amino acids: CASGLGSGIKTQYF.

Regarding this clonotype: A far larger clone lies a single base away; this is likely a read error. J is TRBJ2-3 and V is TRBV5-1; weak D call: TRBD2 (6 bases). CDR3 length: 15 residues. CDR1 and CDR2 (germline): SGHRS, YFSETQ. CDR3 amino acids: CASCLGSTSTNTQYF. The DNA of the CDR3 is TGTGCCAGCTGCTTAGGCAGTACTAGCACAAATACGCAGTATTTT.

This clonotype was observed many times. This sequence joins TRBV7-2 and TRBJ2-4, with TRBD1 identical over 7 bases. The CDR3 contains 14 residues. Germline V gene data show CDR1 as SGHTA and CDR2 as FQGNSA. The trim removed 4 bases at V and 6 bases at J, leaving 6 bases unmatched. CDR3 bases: TGTGCCAGCAGCTACAGGGGATCGGGAAACATTCAGTACTTC. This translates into CASSYRGSGNIQYF.

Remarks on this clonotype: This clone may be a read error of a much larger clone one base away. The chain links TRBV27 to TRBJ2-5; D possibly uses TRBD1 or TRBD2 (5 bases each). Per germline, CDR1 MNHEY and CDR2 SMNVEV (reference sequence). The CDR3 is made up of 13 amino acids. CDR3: CAGSFAGRETQYF. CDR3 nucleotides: TGTGCCGGCAGTTTTGCAGGGAGAGAGACCCAGTACTTC.

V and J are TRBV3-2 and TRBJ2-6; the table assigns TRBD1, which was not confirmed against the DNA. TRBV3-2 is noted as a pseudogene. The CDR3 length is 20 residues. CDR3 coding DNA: TGTGCCAGCAGCCAAGAGCCCCTCGCACATGGAGACTCTGGGGCCAACGTCCTGACTTTC. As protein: CASSQEPLAHGDSGANVLTF.

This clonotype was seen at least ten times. This CDR3 is CASSPRGGGSYEQYF. The CDR3, as DNA: TGTGCCAGCAGTCCTCGAGGGGGTGGGTCCTACGAGCAGTACTTC. The J gene is TRBJ2-7, the V gene TRBV11-2; possible D gene TRBD1, 6 bases. CDR1 and CDR2 (germline): SGHAT, FQNNGV. V lost 6 bases and J lost 1, with 16 bases in between. The CDR3 runs to 15 residues.